These 5 T cell receptor beta chains originate from one sample sequenced in a study of cytomegalovirus exposure and HLA in healthy donors. The primer mix had 60 Vbeta and 13 Jbeta primers. Assay: immunoSEQ multiplex PCR; the TCRdb copy retains only in-frame clones and omits some. Of under 200,000 clones in the sample, approximately 12% were seen once. The source material was PBMCs. The source of these receptors is a man aged 45-60 years in good health and CMV-seropositive.

The genes are TRBV5-6 and TRBJ1-6, with a possible D match to TRBD1 (5 bases). CDR1 and CDR2 from the germline V gene are SGHDT and YYEEEE. This CDR3 spans 15 amino acids. The germline V and J ends were trimmed by 6 bases and 8 bases, with 18 bases remaining between them. The CDR3 protein is CASIRGGARYSPLHF. CDR3 nucleotides: TGTGCCAGCATCCGAGGAGGGGCCCGGTATTCACCCCTCCACTTT.

V gene TRBV4-3 combines with J gene TRBJ1-5; D might be TRBD1 (6 bases). Trimming shortened V by 2 bases and J by 6 bases, and 17 bases separated the two germline ends. The CDR3 length is 16 residues. The germline V gene encodes CDR1 LGHNA and CDR2 YSLEER. The CDR3 here is CASSQSLQGKGQPQHF. The CDR3 DNA sequence: TGCGCCAGCAGCCAAAGTTTACAGGGCAAGGGTCAGCCCCAGCATTTT.

V and J are TRBV25-1 and TRBJ2-4; D remains ambiguous. CDR1 MGHDK and CDR2 SYGVNS come from the germline V gene. V gave up 3 bases and J gave up 5 bases, with 8 bases separating them. The CDR3 runs to 13 residues. The CDR3 reads CASSEVQQNIQYF. In DNA, the CDR3 is TGTGCCAGCAGTGAGGTACAGCAAAACATTCAGTACTTC.

The genes are TRBV5-1 and TRBJ1-2; D is unresolved. This CDR3 has 14 residues. The germline gives CDR1 SGHRS, CDR2 YFSETQ. V dropped 1 base and J dropped 1 base, with 8 bases sitting between them. The CDR3 nucleotides read TGCGCCAGCAGCTTGACAGAAATTAACTATGGCTACACCTTC. Its protein product is CASSLTEINYGYTF.

The chain joins TRBV5-6 to TRBJ2-7, with TRBD1 matching 9 bases. V shed 2 bases and J 2 bases; nucleotides not matched to a gene: 5. CDR1 SGHDT and CDR2 YYEEEE come from the germline V gene. There are 15 residues in the CDR3. Here the CDR3 reads CASSFWGQGPYEQYV. The CDR3 DNA reads TGTGCCAGCAGCTTTTGGGGACAGGGCCCCTACGAGCAGTACGTC.